A selection of T cell receptor beta chains follows, all from one sample in a study of cytomegalovirus exposure and HLA in healthy donors. Method: immunoSEQ multiplex PCR; TCRdb's copy keeps in-frame clones and lacks some. The profile shows approximately 160,000 clones, 65% to 80% of them singletons. Sequences were obtained from PBMCs. The receptors come from a woman in her 30s in good health and CMV-seronegative. CDR3s include the opening cysteine and the closing phenylalanine or tryptophan. A D gene is named only where the DNA matches it firmly. Clone size, where shown, is once, few, many, or a class for clones that have expanded.

clone_size d_call j_call cdr3_length v_call cdr3_nt cdr3_aa
NA TRBD1 TRBJ2-7 14 TRBV9 TGTGCCAGCAGCGTAGGAAACAGGGGAAGGGTTCAGTACTTC CASSVGNRGRVQYF
NA TRBD1 TRBJ2-7 14 TRBV6-6 TGTGCCAGCAGTCGACAGGGTCTCTCCTACGAGCAGTACTTC CASSRQGLSYEQYF
NA NA TRBJ2-7 14 TRBV9 TGTGCCAGCAGCGCGGGACTCCGTTCTTCCGAGCAGTACTTC CASSAGLRSSEQYF
NA TRBD2 TRBJ2-1 15 TRBV6-1 TGTGCCAGCGCTACTAGCGGGAGCCCCTACAATGAGCAGTTCTTC CASATSGSPYNEQFF
NA TRBD1 TRBJ1-1 13 TRBV7-3 TGTGCCAGCAGCTGGGACAGAAACACTGAAGCTTTCTTT CASSWDRNTEAFF
few TRBD1 TRBJ2-7 13 TRBV5-1 TGCGCCAGCAGACCGGGACAGGCCTACGAGCAGTACTTC CASRPGQAYEQYF
few NA TRBJ2-1 14 TRBV29-1 TGCAGCGTTGTTAATCCCACTACCTACAATGAGCAGTTCTTC CSVVNPTTYNEQFF
once NA TRBJ1-5 13 TRBV2 TGTGCCAGCAGTGAAAACAGAAATCAGCCCCAGCATTTT CASSENRNQPQHF
NA NA TRBJ2-5 15 TRBV4-3 TGCGCCAGCAGCCAAGATCGATTAGCAGCGGAGACCCAGTACTTC CASSQDRLAAETQYF
NA TRBD1 TRBJ1-2 15 TRBV4-2 TGTGCCAGCAGCCAAGCCCCGGACAGGGCCTATGGCTACACCTTC CASSQAPDRAYGYTF
NA TRBD1 TRBJ2-1 18 TRBV4-2 TGTGCCAGCAGCCAAGAAACCCTGGGAACAGGGGGCACGAATGAGCAGTTCTTC CASSQETLGTGGTNEQFF
NA TRBD1 TRBJ1-1 13 TRBV7-9 TGTGCCAGCAGTCGGGACAGCGGATTTATAGCTTTCTTT CASSRDSGFIAFF
few TRBD1 TRBJ1-1 19 TRBV27 TGTGCCAGCAGTTTATCGGGGGGATACAGGGGGCTCATGAACACTGAAGCTTTCTTT CASSLSGGYRGLMNTEAFF
few NA TRBJ1-5 14 TRBV6-6 TGTGCCAGCAGTTATCAGGCTAAAAATCAGCCCCAGCATTTT CASSYQAKNQPQHF
once NA TRBJ1-5 15 TRBV9 TGTGCCAGCAGCGTAGAACCTTCGGGCAATCAGCCCCAGCATTTT CASSVEPSGNQPQHF
NA TRBD2 TRBJ2-7 15 TRBV6-1 TGTGCCAGCAGGGAACTCCTAGCGGGTATCTACGAGCAGTACTTC CASRELLAGIYEQYF
NA NA TRBJ1-4 14 TRBV18 TGTGCCAGCTCACCAGGGGCGAATAATGAAAAACTGTTTTTT CASSPGANNEKLFF
NA NA TRBJ1-2 14 TRBV28 TGTGCCAGCAGTTTATCAGGGATTAACTATGGCTACACCTTC CASSLSGINYGYTF
NA NA TRBJ2-1 14 TRBV19 TGTGCCAGTTCTCACCCCCCTCAGTACAATGAGCAGTTCTTC CASSHPPQYNEQFF
NA NA TRBJ1-3 14 TRBV7-6 TGTGCCAGCAGCTTAGGGGGCGGTGGAAACACCATATATTTT CASSLGGGGNTIYF
NA NA TRBJ2-5 14 TRBV11-2 TGTGCCAGCAGCTTAGACAGGGTACAAGAGACCCAGTACTTC CASSLDRVQETQYF
NA NA TRBJ1-6 13 TRBV30 TGTGCCTGGAGTGTAAATGAGGGTTCACCCCTCCACTTT CAWSVNEGSPLHF
NA NA TRBJ1-1 13 TRBV28 TGTGCCAGCAGCCCCCCGCCGGGACTCATGAATTTCTTT CASSPPPGLMNFF
NA NA TRBJ2-2 15 TRBV6-1 TGTGCCAGCAGTGAACACAGGGCAGGCACCGGGGAGCTGTTTTTT CASSEHRAGTGELFF
few TRBD1 TRBJ1-4 16 TRBV19 TGTGCCAGTAGTATTCTTATTCGGGACAGGGCAGGAAAACTGTTTTTT CASSILIRDRAGKLFF
NA NA TRBJ1-2 14 TRBV19 TGTGCCAGTAGTATACCAGGGTTGACTTATGGCTACACCTTC CASSIPGLTYGYTF
few TRBD1 TRBJ2-7 16 TRBV4-3 TGCGCCAGCAGCAGACGGTACAGGGGACCCTCCTTAGAGCAGTACTTC CASSRRYRGPSLEQYF
NA TRBD2 TRBJ2-1 15 TRBV19 TGTGCCAGTAGTATACTAGCGGGAGTAAACAATGAGCAGTTCTTC CASSILAGVNNEQFF
NA NA TRBJ1-3 14 TRBV12-2 TGTGCAAGTCGTCGACAGGGTCTCGGAAACACCATATATTTT CASRRQGLGNTIYF
NA TRBD2 TRBJ2-5 16 TRBV7-9 TGTGCCAGCAGCTTAGAGGGCCGGGGGGGCCGGGAGACCCAGTACTTC CASSLEGRGGRETQYF
NA TRBD1 TRBJ1-2 14 TRBV7-9 TGTGCCAGCAGCTCCTCAGGGGGCGCCGAGGGCTACACCTTC CASSSSGGAEGYTF
NA TRBD2 TRBJ2-1 16 TRBV10-3 TGTGCCATCAGTGGGACTAGCGGGGGGGCCGCCAATGAGCAGTTCTTC CAISGTSGGAANEQFF
NA TRBD1 TRBJ1-6 15 TRBV9 TGTGCCAGCAGCGTAGAGGACAGGCCTAATTCACCCCTCCACTTT CASSVEDRPNSPLHF
NA TRBD1 TRBJ1-3 19 TRBV7-2 TGTGCCAGCAGCTACCAAGGGGGCACCTTTTCCTTCTCTGGAAACACCATATATTTT CASSYQGGTFSFSGNTIYF
many TRBD1 TRBJ1-1 15 TRBV7-9 TGTGCCAGCAGCTCGTGGGACAGGGGAGTCACTGAAGCTTTCTTT CASSSWDRGVTEAFF
NA TRBD2 TRBJ2-1 16 TRBV6-4 TGTGCCAGCAGTATTGATAGCGGGAGCTCGTTCAATGAGCAGTTCTTC CASSIDSGSSFNEQFF
NA NA TRBJ2-7 15 TRBV5-1 TGCGCCAGCAGCTTGGACAGGTCCCAGTCCTACGAGCAGTACTTC CASSLDRSQSYEQYF